This TCR beta chain was captured in a study of T-cell reconstitution after alpha-beta-depleted transplantation in children. General observations from the study: At the one-year point after transplant, T-cell counts and TCRbeta diversity were found to come mostly from T cells that had been newly produced. Reportedly, only several hundred clones from non-depleted graft cells drove alpha-beta T-cell counts at about two months. For some patients, TCRbeta diversity was high at day 60 because of recipient T cells and thymic progenitors that survived.

From germline, CDR1 is ENHRY and CDR2 SYGVKD. CDR3 length: 16 residues. The junction had 3 bases not matched to a gene; V was cut back by 0 bases and J by 8 bases. During its preparation, the TCRbeta library received unique molecular identifiers. TCRdb passed the PCR reads through MiXCR, listing each CDR3 protein once. The sample shows around 76,000 distinct CDR3 sequences, around 18% of them seen only once. As concerns this clonotype: The antigen is not known.

This TCR came from a male patient between 2 and 15 years old who had a stem cell transplant for acute lymphoblastic leukemia, so the T cells may come from the graft donor. Sequences were derived from PBMCs, mostly from graft donor cells, sampled 360 days after TCRalphabeta/CD19-depleted stem cell transplant. The genes are TRBV10-3 and TRBJ2-1; TRBD2 agrees at 14 bases. Here the CDR3 DNA reads TGTGCCATCAGTGAGTCCCTGACTAGCGGGAGGGATGAGCAGTTCTTC. This codes for CAISESLTSGRDEQFF.